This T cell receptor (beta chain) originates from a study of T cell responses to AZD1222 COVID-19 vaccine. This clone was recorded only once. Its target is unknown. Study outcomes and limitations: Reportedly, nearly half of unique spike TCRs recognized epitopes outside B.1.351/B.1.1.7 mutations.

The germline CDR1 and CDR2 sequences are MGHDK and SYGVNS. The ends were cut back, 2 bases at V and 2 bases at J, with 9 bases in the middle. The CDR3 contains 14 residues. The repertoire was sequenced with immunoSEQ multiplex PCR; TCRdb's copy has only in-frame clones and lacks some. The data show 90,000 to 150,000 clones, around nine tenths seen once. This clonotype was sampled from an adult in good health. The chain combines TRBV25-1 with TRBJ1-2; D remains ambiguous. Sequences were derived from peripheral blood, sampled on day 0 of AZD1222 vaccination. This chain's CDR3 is CASSESGRNYGYTF. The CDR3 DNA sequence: TGTGCCAGCAGTGAAAGTGGACGGAACTATGGCTACACCTTC.